Each of the 15 T cell receptor beta chains below was sequenced from the same sample in a study of T-cell memory formation after mild COVID-19. TCRdb re-called the 5' RACE reads through MiXCR, storing one row per CDR3 protein. Among 550,000 to 600,000 distinct CDR3 sequences listed, 17% were seen once. Sample: PBMCs or a T cell subset sorted from them (not recorded which). Every receptor here comes from an adult woman who had mild COVID-19 (a few samples of this study predate the infection). Cell type and time point are not known.

The V call is TRBV20-1, the J call TRBJ2-2; TRBD1 might be the D (5 bases). Germline V gene lookup returns CDR1 DFQATT and CDR2 SNEGSKA (reference sequence). V was shortened by 4 bases and J by 2 bases, with 11 bases between the two germline ends. The CDR3 runs to 14 residues. The CDR3 region is CSATRTTNTGELFF. Here the CDR3 DNA reads TGCAGTGCTACACGGACAACAAACACCGGGGAGCTGTTTTTT.

In this sample, this clonotype turned up a few times. V usage is TRBV7-6 and J usage is TRBJ2-1, with TRBD2 matching 7 bases. Trimming cost V 1 base and J 3 bases; bases outside gene matches: 3. Germline assignment: CDR1 SGHVS and CDR2 FNYEAQ. The CDR3 runs 15 residues. This chain's CDR3 is CASSLEASGYNEQFF. DNA of the CDR3: TGTGCCAGCAGCTTAGAGGCTAGCGGCTACAATGAGCAGTTCTTC.

The V call is TRBV12-3 or TRBV12-4, the J call TRBJ2-3; 10 bases match TRBD2. With V trimmed by 8 bases and J by 14 bases, 10 bases remained unmatched. The length of the CDR3 is 12 residues. CDR3 in DNA: TGTGCCAGCCTCCTAGCGGGGGTGTCTGTGTATTTT. It is translated as CASLLAGVSVYF.

This clonotype has only a few counts. The chain employs TRBV12-3 or TRBV12-4 and TRBJ2-5, with D perhaps matching TRBD1 or TRBD2 (5 bases each). CDR3 length: 15 amino acids. V gave up 2 bases and J gave up 5 bases, with 15 bases separating them. CDR3 DNA sequence: TGTGCCAGCAGTTTAAACGAGGGGTCGGATGAGACCCAGTACTTC. Its protein product is CASSLNEGSDETQYF.

The V and J genes are TRBV5-6 and TRBJ2-4; TRBD2 aligns across 13 bases. TRBJ2-5 explains the end of the DNA better; the J call may be wrong. The CDR3 sequence is 16 residues long. The V gene's germline CDR1 is SGHDT and CDR2 YYEEEE. The CDR3 DNA reads as TGTGCCAGCAGCTTATGGACTAGCGGGAGTCAAGAGACCCAGTACTTC. Amino acid sequence: CASSLWTSGSQETQYF.

The genes are TRBV6-6 and TRBJ1-2, with no clear D. Per germline, CDR1 MNHNY and CDR2 SVGAGI (reference sequence). V shed 3 bases and J shed 4 bases, with 9 bases lying between them. This CDR3 has 13 residues. In DNA, the CDR3 is TGTGCCAGCAGTTATGGTCCTCTCTATGGCTACACCTTC. It codes for CASSYGPLYGYTF.

The J gene is TRBJ1-5, the V gene TRBV4-1, with D hard to call. Germline V lookup: CDR1 MGHRA, CDR2 YSYEKL. This CDR3 contains 16 residues. V was shortened by 1 base and J by 7 bases, with 17 bases between the two germline ends. The CDR3 reads CASSQGAYRWEQPQHF. As DNA, the CDR3 is TGCGCCAGCAGCCAAGGAGCTTACCGTTGGGAGCAGCCCCAGCATTTT.

This clonotype has just a few counts. The genes are TRBV11-3 and TRBJ2-1; D perhaps matches TRBD2 (5 bases). CDR1 is SGHNT and CDR2 is YENEEA in the germline V gene. The CDR3 sequence is 13 residues long. Trimming took off 1 base at V and 10 bases at J, with 11 bases between the two ends. In DNA form, the CDR3 reads TGTGCCAGCAGCTTAGCGGGATTCAAGGAGCAGTTCTTC. This gives the protein CASSLAGFKEQFF.

This clonotype has just a few counts. The rearrangement links TRBV7-3 to TRBJ2-3, with a tentative D call TRBD2 (5 bases). V lost 5 bases, J lost 5 bases, and 14 bases lay in between. CDR3 length: 14 amino acids. Germline V gives CDR1 SGHTA, CDR2 FQGTGA. The CDR3 here is CASSASLVEDTQYF. The CDR3 DNA is TGTGCCAGCAGCGCCTCACTAGTTGAAGATACGCAGTATTTT.

This clonotype turned up a few times. The genes are TRBV29-1 and TRBJ1-1; a possible D gene is TRBD1 (5 bases). The CDR3 totals 15 residues. Trimming took 7 bases from V and 0 from J, leaving 18 bases between them. Germline assignment: CDR1 SQVTM and CDR2 ANQGSEA. CDR3 sequence reads: CSAAGGWAMNTEAFF. The CDR3 bases are TGCAGCGCTGCGGGGGGGTGGGCTATGAACACTGAAGCTTTCTTT. Full variable domain (outside the CDR3, taken from reference TRBV29-1 and TRBJ1-1): SAVISQKPSRDICQRGTSLTIQCQVDSQVTMMFWYRQQPGQSLTLIATANQGSEATYESGFVIDKFPISRPNLTFSTLTVSNMSPEDSSIYLCSAAGGWAMNTEAFFGQGTRLTVV.

The J gene is TRBJ2-5, the V gene TRBV2; D tentatively fits TRBD1 or TRBD2 (5 bases each). Germline CDR1 SNHLY, CDR2 FYNNEI. The ends were cut back, 4 bases at V and 8 bases at J, with 14 bases in the middle. CDR3 length: 13 amino acids. The CDR3 is CASSGGTKGTQYF. In nucleotides, the CDR3 is TGTGCCAGCAGTGGTGGGACGAAGGGAACCCAGTACTTC.

This clonotype was counted only a few times. DNA for the CDR3: TGCAGTGCACCCCAGGGGAGAGGGCAGCCCCAGCATTTT. Translation: CSAPQGRGQPQHF. V and J are TRBV20-1 and TRBJ1-5; TRBD1 might be the D (6 bases). Trimming pared 6 bases from V and 7 bases from J, leaving 16 bases between. Germline CDR1 DFQATT, CDR2 SNEGSKA (reference sequence). The CDR3 is 13 residues long.

This clonotype was detected a few times. This rearrangement joins TRBV7-9 to TRBJ2-2; the D is unclear. This CDR3 is built from 14 residues. The germline V gene encodes CDR1 SEHNR and CDR2 FQNEAQ (reference sequence). Between the trimmed V and J ends, which lost 3 bases and 3 bases, there was a span of 8 bases. The CDR3 loop reads CASSFEGYTGELFF. As DNA, the CDR3 is TGTGCCAGCAGCTTCGAAGGATACACCGGGGAGCTGTTTTTT.

This clonotype was detected a few times. The chain uses TRBV12-3 or TRBV12-4 and TRBJ2-1; D is uncertain. This CDR3 is built from 14 residues. Deletions cut 5 bases from V and 2 bases from J, with 10 bases between. Here the CDR3 reads CASSISRAYNEQFF. CDR3 nucleotides: TGTGCCAGCAGTATTTCCAGAGCCTACAATGAGCAGTTCTTC.

The chain joins TRBV7-8 to TRBJ2-5; D unclear. Per the germline V gene, CDR1 is SGHVS and CDR2 is FQNEAQ. The CDR3 runs 14 residues. Trimming removed 3 bases at V and 5 bases at J, with 13 bases between. CDR3 loop: CASSFEDPGETQYF. The CDR3 nucleotides are TGTGCCAGCAGCTTCGAGGACCCCGGGGAGACCCAGTACTTC.